Listed below are T cell receptor beta chains from one sample, sequenced in a study of cytomegalovirus exposure and HLA in healthy donors. The method was immunoSEQ multiplex PCR; TCRdb's version includes in-frame clones alone and lacks a portion of them. The profile covers a few hundred thousand clones, with about 90% appearing a single time and about 12% taken by the ten largest. Sequencing was carried out using PBMCs. These receptors all stem from a man younger than 30 in good health and CMV-seropositive. Each CDR3 is given with its conserved first and last residue. Fields, in order: clone size, D gene, J gene, V gene, CDR3 DNA, CDR3 protein. The D gene is left open where the match is weak. For some rows the clone size is stated as once, few or many, or as a class when expanded; others skip it.

.,TRBD1,TRBJ2-7,TRBV6-5,TGTGCCAGCAGTTACAAGGGGGCGGGTGAGCAGTACTTC,CASSYKGAGEQYF
.,TRBD2,TRBJ2-1,TRBV15,TGTGCCACCAGCAGAGGACTAGCGAGCAATGAGCAGTTCTTC,CATSRGLASNEQFF
once,.,TRBJ2-7,TRBV18,TGTGCCAGCTGCAGGGACTCCTACGAGCAGTACTTC,CASCRDSYEQYF
.,.,TRBJ2-1,TRBV6-1,TGTGCCAGCAGCGCGGGACTGGGGGGAGATGAGCAGTTCTTC,CASSAGLGGDEQFF
once,.,TRBJ1-3,TRBV9,TGTGCCAGCAGCGTGTTGGATGCCCGCTCTGGAAACACCATATATTTT,CASSVLDARSGNTIYF
once,.,TRBJ1-2,TRBV5-4,TGTGCCAGCAGCTTGGGGGAGACAGTGGGTAAGGGCTACACCTTC,CASSLGETVGKGYTF
.,TRBD1,TRBJ2-1,TRBV5-1,TGCGCCAGCAGCCAAGGACAGGACAATGAGCAGTTCTTC,CASSQGQDNEQFF
.,TRBD1,TRBJ2-1,TRBV27,TGTGCCAGCAGTTTTATAGGACAGGGTATCAATGAGCAGTTCTTC,CASSFIGQGINEQFF
.,.,TRBJ2-5,TRBV29-1,TGCAGCGTTGAAGTGGAAGGGAGGGAGACCCAGTACTTC,CSVEVEGRETQYF
.,.,TRBJ1-1,TRBV27,TGTGCCAGCAGTTGGGCCATGAACACTGAAGCTTTCTTT,CASSWAMNTEAFF
.,TRBD1,TRBJ1-1,TRBV5-1,TGCGCCAGCAGCTCCGAGCCGACAGGGGGGAACACTGAAGCTTTCTTT,CASSSEPTGGNTEAFF
.,.,TRBJ1-1,TRBV6-4,TGTGCCAGCAGTGAGGCAGAGAACACTGAAGCTTTCTTT,CASSEAENTEAFF
.,TRBD1,TRBJ2-7,TRBV18,TGTGCCAGCTCACCAGGACAGGGGGTCGTCTACGAGCAGTACTTC,CASSPGQGVVYEQYF
.,.,TRBJ1-1,TRBV5-1,TGCGCCAGCAGCCCGGACAGATCTGAAGCTTTCTTT,CASSPDRSEAFF
.,.,TRBJ1-5,TRBV2,TGTGCCAGCTCAGATCGGGGGGCCCCGGGGCCCCAGCATTTT,CASSDRGAPGPQHF
.,.,TRBJ1-1,TRBV5-6,TGTGCCAGCAGCCCGGGTGGACTAGAAGCTTTCTTT,CASSPGGLEAFF
.,TRBD1,TRBJ2-2,TRBV30,TGTGCCTACCCGGGACAGGGGACTTACACCGGGGAGCTGTTTTTT,CAYPGQGTYTGELFF
.,.,TRBJ2-1,TRBV7-2,TGTGCCAGCAGCTCAGGCAATGAGCAGTTCTTC,CASSSGNEQFF
.,.,TRBJ2-7,TRBV15,TGTGCCACCAGCAGAGATGGTTATTACGAGCAGTACTTC,CATSRDGYYEQYF
once,TRBD2,TRBJ2-1,TRBV19,TGTGCCAGTAGACCGACTAGCGGACTCTACAATGAGCAGTTCTTC,CASRPTSGLYNEQFF
.,.,TRBJ2-1,TRBV5-1,TGCGCCAGCAGCTTGGACACGAGCTCCTACAATGAGCAGTTCTTC,CASSLDTSSYNEQFF
.,TRBD2,TRBJ2-1,TRBV6-5,TGTGCCAGCAGACTTAGCGGGAGCTCCTACAATGAGCAGTTCTTC,CASRLSGSSYNEQFF
.,.,TRBJ2-1,TRBV6-1,TGTGCCAGCAGTGCTGGTGAGCAGTTCTTC,CASSAGEQFF
.,.,TRBJ2-1,TRBV14,TGTGCCAGCAGGGCAGACTCCTACAATGAGCAGTTCTTC,CASRADSYNEQFF
.,.,TRBJ1-4,TRBV7-2,TGTGCCAGCAGCTTAACGGCCGCCGGGGAAAAACTGTTTTTT,CASSLTAAGEKLFF
.,TRBD1,TRBJ1-2,TRBV4-1,TGCGCCAGCAGCCCCATCGACAGGGACGTGAATGGCTACACCTTC,CASSPIDRDVNGYTF
.,.,TRBJ2-3,TRBV11-2,TGTGCCAGCAGCTTAGATTTTGGAGATACGCAGTATTTT,CASSLDFGDTQYF
.,TRBD1,TRBJ2-7,TRBV27,TGTGCCAGCAGTTGGAGTACAGGGGTCTCCTACGAGCAGTACTTC,CASSWSTGVSYEQYF
.,.,TRBJ2-7,TRBV5-1,TGCGCCAGCAGCTCGAGACAGTCCTCCTACGAGCAGTACTTC,CASSSRQSSYEQYF
.,.,TRBJ1-5,TRBV4-1,TGCGCCAGCAGCCAAGGCCCAATCAGCCCCCAGCATTTT,CASSQGPISPQHF
once,.,TRBJ1-2,TRBV21-1,TGTGCCAGCAGCAAAGGAACAGCAGCTAACTATGGCTACACCTTC,CASSKGTAANYGYTF
.,TRBD2,TRBJ2-7,TRBV29-1,TGCAGCGTTGTTGGGGGGTTTCCCCTAACTAGCGGCTACGAGCAGTACTTC,CSVVGGFPLTSGYEQYF
.,TRBD2,TRBJ2-1,TRBV4-1,TGCGCCAGCAGCCAAGAAGGGCTAGCGGGAGGCAATGAGCAGTTCTTC,CASSQEGLAGGNEQFF
.,.,TRBJ2-6,TRBV28,TGTGCCAGCAGCGACTACCCCCAGGGAAAGGGCCCCTCCGGGGCCAACGTCCTGACTTTC,CASSDYPQGKGPSGANVLTF
.,.,TRBJ1-2,TRBV10-3,TGTGCCATCAGTGAGGGTAACTCAAACTATGGCTACACCTTC,CAISEGNSNYGYTF
.,.,TRBJ1-3,TRBV5-1,TGCGCCAGCAGCAGGGACTTCTCTGGAAACACCATATATTTT,CASSRDFSGNTIYF
.,.,TRBJ1-5,TRBV15,TGTGCCACCAGCCATAAGGGTCCCAATCAGCCCCAGCATTTT,CATSHKGPNQPQHF
.,TRBD2,TRBJ2-7,TRBV28,TGTGCCACCTCCGGGGGGGAGGACGAGCAGTACTTC,CATSGGEDEQYF
.,.,TRBJ2-1,TRBV15,TGTGCCACCAGCAGAGTAAAGGGGTGGGAGCAGTTCTTC,CATSRVKGWEQFF
.,.,TRBJ1-1,TRBV18,TGTGCCAGCTCACCCTATCAAGACACTGAAGCTTTCTTT,CASSPYQDTEAFF
.,.,TRBJ2-2,TRBV6-5,TGTGCCAGCAGTTACTCGTCACTCCCGTGGGAGCTGTTTTTT,CASSYSSLPWELFF
.,.,TRBJ2-2,TRBV6-6,TGTGCCAGCTCCGGGGGGCATAGGAACACCGGGGAGCTGTTTTTT,CASSGGHRNTGELFF
.,.,TRBJ2-1,TRBV5-6,TGTGCCAGCAGGTCCCTAGCACTCAGCTCCTACAATGAGCAGTTCTTC,CASRSLALSSYNEQFF
.,.,TRBJ2-6,TRBV11-2,TGTGCCAGCAGCTTAGTTGGGACTGGGGCCAACGTCCTGACTTTC,CASSLVGTGANVLTF
.,.,TRBJ1-2,TRBV4-2,TGTGCCAGCAGCCAAGCGGCCAACTATGGCTACACCTTC,CASSQAANYGYTF
.,.,TRBJ2-7,TRBV6-1,TGTGCCAGCAGGCGGTACGGGGACTACGAGCAGTACTTC,CASRRYGDYEQYF
.,.,TRBJ1-1,TRBV27,TGTGCCAGCAGTTTAAGGGGCGACACTGAAGCTTTCTTT,CASSLRGDTEAFF
.,TRBD1,TRBJ1-5,TRBV6-4,TGTGCCAGCAGCCCTGGACAGGACGGACCCAATCAGCCCCAGCATTTT,CASSPGQDGPNQPQHF
once,.,TRBJ2-6,TRBV19,TGTGCCAGTAAGGTATCTGGGGCCAACGTCCTGACTTTC,CASKVSGANVLTF
.,.,TRBJ1-2,TRBV28,TGTGCCAGCAGTAATTCCGGGAAGGGAGTCTATGGCTACACCTTC,CASSNSGKGVYGYTF
.,.,TRBJ2-1,TRBV10-1,TGCGCCAGCAGTGATCAGCGGGTGATCTCCTACAATGAGCAGTTCTTC,CASSDQRVISYNEQFF
.,TRBD2,TRBJ2-7,TRBV5-4,TGTGCCAGCAGCTTGGATCCTAGCGGGATCTACGAGCAGTACTTC,CASSLDPSGIYEQYF
.,TRBD1,TRBJ1-1,TRBV30,TGTGCCTGGAGTCTCCTCGGGACAGATAACACTGAAGCTTTCTTT,CAWSLLGTDNTEAFF
.,.,TRBJ1-1,TRBV28,TGTGCCAGCAGTTATCAACAGGTGAGAGGGGACACTGAAGCTTTCTTT,CASSYQQVRGDTEAFF
.,.,TRBJ2-2,TRBV15,TGTGCCACCAGCAGAGATCGTCAAAGGGGCAGGGGGGCCGGGGAGCTGTTTTTT,CATSRDRQRGRGAGELFF